This T cell receptor (beta chain) was identified in a study of blood T cell repertoires in COVID-19. The protocol was immunoSEQ multiplex PCR, while the TCRdb copy is restricted to in-frame clones and leaves out a portion. The data contain hundreds of thousands of clones, more than 85% of them singletons. The germline gives CDR1 LGHDT, CDR2 YNNKEL (reference sequence). The length of the CDR3 is 14 residues. The junction had 5 bases not matched to a gene; V was cut back by 3 bases and J by 11 bases. The sequenced sample consisted of peripheral blood. This TCR was recovered from a man aged 35 to 55 with acute or convalescent COVID-19. V is TRBV3-1 (or the pseudogene TRBV3-2) and J is TRBJ2-1, with TRBD2 matching 12 bases. CDR3 nucleotides: TGTGCCAGCAGCCACGCTAGCGGGGGGGCAAAGCAGTTCTTC. Protein product: CASSHASGGAKQFF.